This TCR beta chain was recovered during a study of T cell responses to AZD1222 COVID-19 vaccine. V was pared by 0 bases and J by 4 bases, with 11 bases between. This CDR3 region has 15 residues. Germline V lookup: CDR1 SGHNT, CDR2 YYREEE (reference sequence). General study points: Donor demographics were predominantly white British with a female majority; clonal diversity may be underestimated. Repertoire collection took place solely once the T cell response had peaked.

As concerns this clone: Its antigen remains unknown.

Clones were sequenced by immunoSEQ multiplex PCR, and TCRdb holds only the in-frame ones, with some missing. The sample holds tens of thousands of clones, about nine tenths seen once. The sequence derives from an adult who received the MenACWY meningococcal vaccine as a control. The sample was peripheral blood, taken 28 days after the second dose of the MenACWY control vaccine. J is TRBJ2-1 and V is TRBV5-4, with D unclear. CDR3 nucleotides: TGTGCCAGCAGCTTGGCGCAGGCCGCGTACAATGAGCAGTTCTTC. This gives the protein CASSLAQAAYNEQFF.